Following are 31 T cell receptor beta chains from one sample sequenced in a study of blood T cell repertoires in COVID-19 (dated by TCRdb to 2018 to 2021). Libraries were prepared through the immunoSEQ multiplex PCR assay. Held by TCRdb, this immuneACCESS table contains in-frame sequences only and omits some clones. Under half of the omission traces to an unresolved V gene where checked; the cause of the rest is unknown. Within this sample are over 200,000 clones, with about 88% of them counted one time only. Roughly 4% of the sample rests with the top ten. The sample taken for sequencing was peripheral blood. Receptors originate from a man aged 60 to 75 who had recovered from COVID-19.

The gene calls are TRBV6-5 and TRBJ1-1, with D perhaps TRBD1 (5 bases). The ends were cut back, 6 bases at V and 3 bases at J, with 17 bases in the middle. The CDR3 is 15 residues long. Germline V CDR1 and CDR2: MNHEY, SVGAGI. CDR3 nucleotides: TGTGCCAGCAGCGTTTCGGCCCGGGGGTACACTGAAGCTTTCTTT. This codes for CASSVSARGYTEAFF.

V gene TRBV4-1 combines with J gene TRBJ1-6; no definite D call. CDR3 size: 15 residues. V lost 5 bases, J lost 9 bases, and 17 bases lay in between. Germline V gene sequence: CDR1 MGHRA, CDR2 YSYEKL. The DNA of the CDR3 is TGCGCCAGCAGCTCGGTGGGCCAAGTTTCTTCACCCCTCCACTTT. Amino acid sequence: CASSSVGQVSSPLHF.

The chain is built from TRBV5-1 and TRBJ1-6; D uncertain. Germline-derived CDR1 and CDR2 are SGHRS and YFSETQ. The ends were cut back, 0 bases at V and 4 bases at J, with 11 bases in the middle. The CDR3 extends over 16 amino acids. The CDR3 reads CASSLVGIVYNSPLHF. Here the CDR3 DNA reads TGCGCCAGCAGCTTGGTCGGGATTGTGTATAATTCACCCCTCCACTTT. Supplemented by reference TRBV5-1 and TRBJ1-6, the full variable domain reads KAGVTQTPRYLIKTRGQQVTLSCSPISGHRSVSWYQQTPGQGLQFLFEYFSETQRNKGNFPGRFSGRQFSNSRSEMNVSTLELGDSALYLCASSLVGIVYNSPLHFGNGTRLTVT.

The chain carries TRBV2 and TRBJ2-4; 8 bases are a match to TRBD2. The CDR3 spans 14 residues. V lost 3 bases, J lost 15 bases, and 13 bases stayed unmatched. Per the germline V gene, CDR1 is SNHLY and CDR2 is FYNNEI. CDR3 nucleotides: TGTGCCAGCAGTGATTACCAAGCGGGGGCCTCGAGGTACTTC. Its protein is CASSDYQAGASRYF.

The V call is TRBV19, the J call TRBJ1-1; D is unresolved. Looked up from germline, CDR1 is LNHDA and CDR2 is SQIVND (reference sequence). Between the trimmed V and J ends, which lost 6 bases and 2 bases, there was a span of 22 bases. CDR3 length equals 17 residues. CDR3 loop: CASSLRRAQGSNTEAFF. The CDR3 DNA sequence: TGTGCCAGTAGCTTAAGGAGAGCCCAAGGGAGTAACACTGAAGCTTTCTTT.

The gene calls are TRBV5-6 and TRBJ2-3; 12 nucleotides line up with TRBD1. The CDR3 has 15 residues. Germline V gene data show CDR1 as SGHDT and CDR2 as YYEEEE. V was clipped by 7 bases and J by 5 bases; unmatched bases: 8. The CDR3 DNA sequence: TGTGCCAGCGGAGCCGGGACAGGGGGCCTAGATACGCAGTATTTT. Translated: CASGAGTGGLDTQYF.

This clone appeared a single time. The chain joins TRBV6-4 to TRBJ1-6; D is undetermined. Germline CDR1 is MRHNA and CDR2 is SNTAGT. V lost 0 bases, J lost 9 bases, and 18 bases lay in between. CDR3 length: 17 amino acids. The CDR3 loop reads CASSDSVARRVGSPLHF. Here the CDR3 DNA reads TGTGCCAGCAGTGACTCGGTAGCGCGTCGAGTAGGTTCACCCCTCCACTTT.

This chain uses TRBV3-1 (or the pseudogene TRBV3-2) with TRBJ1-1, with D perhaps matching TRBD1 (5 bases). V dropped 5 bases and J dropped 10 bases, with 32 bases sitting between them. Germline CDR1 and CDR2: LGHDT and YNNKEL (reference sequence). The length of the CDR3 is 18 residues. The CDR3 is CASSNRGVAGNRRASAFF. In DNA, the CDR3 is TGTGCCAGCAGCAATCGGGGGGTGGCGGGGAACAGACGGGCTTCAGCTTTCTTT.

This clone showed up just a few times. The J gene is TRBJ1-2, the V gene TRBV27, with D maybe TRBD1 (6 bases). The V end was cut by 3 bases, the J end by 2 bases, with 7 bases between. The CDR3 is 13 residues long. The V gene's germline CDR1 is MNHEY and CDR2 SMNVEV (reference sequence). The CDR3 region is CASSLDRNYGYTF. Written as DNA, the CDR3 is TGTGCCAGCAGTTTGGACAGAAACTATGGCTACACCTTC.

The CDR3 coding sequence is TGTGCCAGCAGTTCGGGACAGGGGCGCTATGGCTACACCTTC. Its translation is CASSSGQGRYGYTF. The rearrangement links TRBV27 to TRBJ1-2, with 10 positions matching TRBD1. Germline V gene data show CDR1 as MNHEY and CDR2 as SMNVEV (reference sequence). The V segment lost 4 bases and the J segment 4 bases; nucleotides outside the gene matches: 3. This CDR3 is built from 14 residues.

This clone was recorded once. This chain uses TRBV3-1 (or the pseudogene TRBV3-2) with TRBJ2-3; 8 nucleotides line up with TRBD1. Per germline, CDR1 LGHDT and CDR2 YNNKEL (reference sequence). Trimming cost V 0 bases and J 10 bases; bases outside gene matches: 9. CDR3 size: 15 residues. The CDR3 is CASSQDRGRGLSQYF. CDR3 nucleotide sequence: TGTGCCAGCAGCCAAGATCGGGGCAGGGGGCTTTCGCAGTATTTT.

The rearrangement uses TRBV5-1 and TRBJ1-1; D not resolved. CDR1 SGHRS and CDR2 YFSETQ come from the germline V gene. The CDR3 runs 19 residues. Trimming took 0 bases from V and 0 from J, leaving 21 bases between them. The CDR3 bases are TGCGCCAGCAGCTTGGGAAGACGGACTTACGATATTATGAACACTGAAGCTTTCTTT. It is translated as CASSLGRRTYDIMNTEAFF.

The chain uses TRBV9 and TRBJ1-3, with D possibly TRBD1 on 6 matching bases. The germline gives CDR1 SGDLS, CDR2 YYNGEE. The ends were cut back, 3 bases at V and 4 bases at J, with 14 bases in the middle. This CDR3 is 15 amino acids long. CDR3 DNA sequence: TGTGCCAGCAGCGAAACAGGGTTGGCAGGAAACACCATATATTTT. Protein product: CASSETGLAGNTIYF.

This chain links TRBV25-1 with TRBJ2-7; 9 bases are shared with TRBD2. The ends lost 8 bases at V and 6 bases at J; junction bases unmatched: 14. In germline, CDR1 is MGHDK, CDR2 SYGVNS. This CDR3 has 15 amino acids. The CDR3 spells CASVDTGGGATEQYF. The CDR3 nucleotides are TGTGCCAGCGTCGACACGGGCGGGGGGGCAACCGAGCAGTACTTC.

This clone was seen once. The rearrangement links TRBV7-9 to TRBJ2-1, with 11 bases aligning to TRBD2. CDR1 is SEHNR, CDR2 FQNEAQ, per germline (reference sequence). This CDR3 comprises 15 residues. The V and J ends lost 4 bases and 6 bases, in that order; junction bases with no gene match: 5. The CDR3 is CASSYGTSGLNEQFF. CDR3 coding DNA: TGTGCCAGCAGCTACGGGACTAGCGGTCTCAATGAGCAGTTCTTC.

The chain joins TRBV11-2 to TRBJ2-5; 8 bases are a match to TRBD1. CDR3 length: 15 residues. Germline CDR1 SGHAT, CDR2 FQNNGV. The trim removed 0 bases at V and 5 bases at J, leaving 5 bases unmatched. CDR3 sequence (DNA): TGTGCCAGCAGCTTAGATTGGAACAGGGGGGAGACCCAGTACTTC. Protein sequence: CASSLDWNRGETQYF.

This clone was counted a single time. CDR3: CASSQLAGQTANEQFF. The CDR3 DNA reads as TGCGCCAGCAGCCAGCTAGCGGGTCAAACGGCCAATGAGCAGTTCTTC. This sequence joins TRBV5-1 and TRBJ2-1; 8 bases agree with TRBD2. The germline gives CDR1 SGHRS, CDR2 YFSETQ. With V trimmed by 4 bases and J by 6 bases, 12 bases remained unmatched. The CDR3 has 16 residues.

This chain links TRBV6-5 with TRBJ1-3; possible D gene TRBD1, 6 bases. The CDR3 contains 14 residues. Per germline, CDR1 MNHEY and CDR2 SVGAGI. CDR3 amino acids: CAVRGAPGGNTIYF. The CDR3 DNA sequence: TGTGCTGTTCGGGGGGCTCCGGGTGGAAACACCATATATTTT.

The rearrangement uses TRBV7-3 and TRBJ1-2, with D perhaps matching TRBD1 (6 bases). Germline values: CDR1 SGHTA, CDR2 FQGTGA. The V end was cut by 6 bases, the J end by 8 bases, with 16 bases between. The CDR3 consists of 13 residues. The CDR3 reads CASSLGGALGYTF. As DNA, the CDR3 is TGTGCCAGCAGTCTAGGGGGGGCCTTGGGCTACACCTTC.

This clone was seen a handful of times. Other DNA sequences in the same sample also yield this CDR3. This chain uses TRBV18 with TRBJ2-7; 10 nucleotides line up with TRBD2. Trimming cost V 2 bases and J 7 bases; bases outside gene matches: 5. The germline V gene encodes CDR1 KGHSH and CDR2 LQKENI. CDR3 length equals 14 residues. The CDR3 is CASSPTGTSDEQYF. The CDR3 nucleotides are TGTGCCAGCTCACCAACCGGGACTAGCGATGAGCAGTACTTC.

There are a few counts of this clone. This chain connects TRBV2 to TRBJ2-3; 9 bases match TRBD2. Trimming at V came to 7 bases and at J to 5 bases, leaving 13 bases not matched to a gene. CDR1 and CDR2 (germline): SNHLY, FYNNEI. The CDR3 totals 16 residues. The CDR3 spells CASTPTLAGRGDTQYF. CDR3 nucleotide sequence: TGTGCCAGCACTCCAACCCTAGCGGGGAGGGGAGATACGCAGTATTTT.

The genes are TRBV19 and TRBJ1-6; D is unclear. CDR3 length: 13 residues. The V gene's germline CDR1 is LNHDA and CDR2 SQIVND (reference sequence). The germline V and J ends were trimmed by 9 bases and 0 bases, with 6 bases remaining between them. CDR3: CASASSYNSPLHF. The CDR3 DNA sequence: TGTGCCAGCGCTAGCTCCTATAATTCACCCCTCCACTTT.

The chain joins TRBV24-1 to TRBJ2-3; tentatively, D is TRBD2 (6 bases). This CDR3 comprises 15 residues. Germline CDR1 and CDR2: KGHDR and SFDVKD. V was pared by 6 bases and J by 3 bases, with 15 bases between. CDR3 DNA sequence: TGTGCCACCAGTCTCGGAGGGGACGGGACAGATACGCAGTATTTT. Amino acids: CATSLGGDGTDTQYF.

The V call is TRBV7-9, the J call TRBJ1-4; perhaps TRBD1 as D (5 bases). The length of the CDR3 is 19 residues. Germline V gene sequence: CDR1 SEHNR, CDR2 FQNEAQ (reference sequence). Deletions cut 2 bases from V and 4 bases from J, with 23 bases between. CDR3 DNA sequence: TGTGCCAGCAGCTTACCTCTTTCCGATGAGACGGGGGTTAATGAAAAACTGTTTTTT. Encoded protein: CASSLPLSDETGVNEKLFF.

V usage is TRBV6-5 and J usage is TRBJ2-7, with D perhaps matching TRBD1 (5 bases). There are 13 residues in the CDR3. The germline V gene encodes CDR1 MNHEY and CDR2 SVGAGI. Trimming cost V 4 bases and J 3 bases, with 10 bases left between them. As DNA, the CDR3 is TGTGCCAGCAGTTCCAGACAGAACTACGAGCAGTACTTC. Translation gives CASSSRQNYEQYF.

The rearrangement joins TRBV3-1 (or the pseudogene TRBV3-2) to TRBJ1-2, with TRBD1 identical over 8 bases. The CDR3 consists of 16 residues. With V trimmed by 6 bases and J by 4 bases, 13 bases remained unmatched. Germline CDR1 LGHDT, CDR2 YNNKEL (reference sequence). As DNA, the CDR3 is TGTGCCAGCAGGCCCGAATTAGGACAGGGAACCTATGGCTACACCTTC. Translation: CASRPELGQGTYGYTF.

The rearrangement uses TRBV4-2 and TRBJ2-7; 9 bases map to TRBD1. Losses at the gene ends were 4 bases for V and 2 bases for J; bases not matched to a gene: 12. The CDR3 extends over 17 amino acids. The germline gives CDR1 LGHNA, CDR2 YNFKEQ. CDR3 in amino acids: CASSPRVDWTGAYEQYF. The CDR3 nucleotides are TGTGCCAGCAGCCCAAGAGTCGATTGGACAGGGGCCTACGAGCAGTACTTC.

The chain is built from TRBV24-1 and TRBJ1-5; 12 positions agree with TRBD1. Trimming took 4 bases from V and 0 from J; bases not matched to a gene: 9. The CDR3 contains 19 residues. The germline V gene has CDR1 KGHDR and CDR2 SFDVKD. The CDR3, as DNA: TGTGCCACCAGTGACCGTCCGGGACAGGGGGCTTATAGCAATCAGCCCCAGCATTTT. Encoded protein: CATSDRPGQGAYSNQPQHF.

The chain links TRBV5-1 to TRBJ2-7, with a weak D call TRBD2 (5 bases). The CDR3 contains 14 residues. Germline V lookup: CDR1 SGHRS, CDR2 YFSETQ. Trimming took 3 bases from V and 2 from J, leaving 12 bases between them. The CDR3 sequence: CASSSDISAYEQYF. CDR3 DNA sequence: TGCGCCAGCAGCTCCGACATTAGCGCCTACGAGCAGTACTTC.

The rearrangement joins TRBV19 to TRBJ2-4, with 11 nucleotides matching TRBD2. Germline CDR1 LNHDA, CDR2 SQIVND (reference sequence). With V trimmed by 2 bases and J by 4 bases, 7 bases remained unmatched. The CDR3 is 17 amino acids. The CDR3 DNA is TGTGCCAGTAGTATAACTAGCGGGGGCCAAGGGAAAAACATTCAGTACTTC. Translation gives CASSITSGGQGKNIQYF.

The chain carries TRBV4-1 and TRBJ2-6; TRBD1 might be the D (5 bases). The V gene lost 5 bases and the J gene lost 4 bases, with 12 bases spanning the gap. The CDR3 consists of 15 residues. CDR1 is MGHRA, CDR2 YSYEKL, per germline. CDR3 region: CASSNDRAGANVLTF. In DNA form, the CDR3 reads TGCGCCAGCAGCAACGACAGAGCAGGGGCCAACGTCCTGACTTTC.